A single sample gave rise to the 9 T cell receptor beta chains below, sequenced in a study of OX40 agonist ivuxolimab in advanced cancers. Some clones are missing from TCRdb's copy, which holds only in-frame ones; the method was immunoSEQ multiplex PCR. The sample gives some 41,000 clones, 90% of which show up once; 6% is in the top ten. The sample was CD4+ or CD8+ T cells sorted from blood, taken in a trial of the OX40 agonist ivuxolimab. The receptors stem from an adult with an advanced solid tumor such as melanoma, head and neck, liver or kidney cancer.

The chain carries TRBV30 and TRBJ1-4; maybe TRBD1 (6 bases). Trimming took off 3 bases at V and 2 bases at J, with 16 bases between the two ends. CDR1 is GTSNPN and CDR2 is SVGIG in the germline V gene (reference sequence). The length of the CDR3 is 16 residues. The CDR3 region has the DNA TGTGCCTGGAGCGACCTCGGGGGCGCGACTAATGAAAAACTGTTTTTT. It is translated as CAWSDLGGATNEKLFF.

V and J are TRBV28 and TRBJ2-1; D is perhaps TRBD2 (7 bases). The CDR3 is 16 residues long. Germline V gives CDR1 MDHEN, CDR2 SYDVKM. V lost 5 bases, J lost 3 bases, and 17 bases lay in between. Written as DNA, the CDR3 is TGTGCCAGCAGTGCCCCGGGGGGCCGGAACTACAATGAGCAGTTCTTC. It encodes CASSAPGGRNYNEQFF. Combining the CDR3 with reference TRBV28 and TRBJ2-1 gives the whole variable domain DVKVTQSSRYLVKRTGEKVFLECVQDMDHENMFWYRQDPGLGLRLIYFSYDVKMKEKGDIPEGYSVSREKKERFSLILESASTNQTSMYLCASSAPGGRNYNEQFFGPGTRLTVL.

As DNA, the CDR3 is TGTGCCAGCAGCCCTCGCACGGGGGCAGTGGTAGGCAATCAGCCCCAGCATTTT. Translating it yields CASSPRTGAVVGNQPQHF. This chain joins TRBV2 and TRBJ1-5, with a weak D call TRBD1 (6 bases). CDR3 length: 18 residues. From germline, CDR1 is SNHLY and CDR2 FYNNEI. Trimming removed 6 bases from V and 2 bases from J, with 23 bases in between.

The genes are TRBV5-1 and TRBJ2-7; D remains unclear. CDR3 size: 11 residues. V was trimmed by 4 bases and J by 0 bases, leaving 2 bases between them. The germline gives CDR1 SGHRS, CDR2 YFSETQ. The CDR3 protein is CASSASYEQYF. The CDR3 coding sequence is TGCGCCAGCAGCGCCTCCTACGAGCAGTACTTC. The full variable domain, completed using reference TRBV5-1 and TRBJ2-7, is KAGVTQTPRYLIKTRGQQVTLSCSPISGHRSVSWYQQTPGQGLQFLFEYFSETQRNKGNFPGRFSGRQFSNSRSEMNVSTLELGDSALYLCASSASYEQYFGPGTRLTVT.

Concerning this clone: The junction shows a germline mismatch at one end, possibly a read error. The genes are TRBV7-9 and TRBJ2-5; no clear D gene. The CDR3 extends over 9 amino acids. CDR1 and CDR2 (germline): SEHNR, FQNEAQ (reference sequence). CDR3 coding DNA: TGTGCCAGCAGCTTATCCGGAGACTTC. It is translated as CASSLSGDF.

The gene calls are TRBV11-3 and TRBJ2-1; 9 positions match TRBD2. Trimming cost V 1 base and J 10 bases; bases outside gene matches: 5. There are 14 residues in the CDR3. Looked up from germline, CDR1 is SGHNT and CDR2 is YENEEA. This CDR3 is CASSLASGNGEQFF. CDR3 sequence (DNA): TGTGCCAGCAGCTTAGCTAGCGGGAACGGAGAGCAGTTCTTC.

V usage is TRBV28 and J usage is TRBJ2-6; unclear D gene. Germline CDR1 is MDHEN and CDR2 is SYDVKM. This CDR3 comprises 12 residues. Trimming removed 6 bases at V and 4 bases at J, with 4 bases between. CDR3 DNA: TGTGCCAGCAGAGGAGGGGCCAACGTCCTGACTTTC. Its protein is CASRGGANVLTF.

The sample holds one count of this clone. The CDR3 protein is CASSPGQMNTEAFF. CDR3 in DNA: TGTGCCAGCAGTCCGGGACAGATGAACACTGAAGCTTTCTTT. The chain carries TRBV28 and TRBJ1-1; TRBD1 agrees at 7 bases. Germline CDR1 reads MDHEN; CDR2 reads SYDVKM. This CDR3 has 14 residues. V shed 5 bases, J shed 0 bases, and the junction held 3 bases outside the gene matches.

This sequence joins TRBV11-1 and TRBJ2-1, with TRBD2 matching 8 bases. The CDR3 extends over 14 amino acids. Trimming took 3 bases from V and 4 from J; bases not matched to a gene: 2. Germline V gene sequence: CDR1 SGHAT, CDR2 FQDESV (reference sequence). This CDR3 is CASSFGGRYNEQFF. The CDR3 DNA reads as TGTGCCAGCAGCTTCGGCGGGAGGTACAATGAGCAGTTCTTC.